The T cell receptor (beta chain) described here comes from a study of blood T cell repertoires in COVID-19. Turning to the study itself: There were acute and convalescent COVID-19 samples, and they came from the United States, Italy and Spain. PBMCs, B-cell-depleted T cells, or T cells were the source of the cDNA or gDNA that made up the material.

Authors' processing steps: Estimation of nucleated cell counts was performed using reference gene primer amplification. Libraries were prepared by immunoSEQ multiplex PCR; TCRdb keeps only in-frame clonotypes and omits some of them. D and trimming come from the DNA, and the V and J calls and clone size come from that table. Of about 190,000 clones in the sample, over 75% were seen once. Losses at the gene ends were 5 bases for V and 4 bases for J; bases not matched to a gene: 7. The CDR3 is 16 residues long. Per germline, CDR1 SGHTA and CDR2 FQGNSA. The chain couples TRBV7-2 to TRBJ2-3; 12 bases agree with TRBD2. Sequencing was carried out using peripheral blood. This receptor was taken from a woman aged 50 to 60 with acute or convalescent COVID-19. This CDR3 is CASSPRLAGDADTQYF. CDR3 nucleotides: TGTGCCAGCAGCCCGAGACTAGCGGGGGACGCAGATACGCAGTATTTT.